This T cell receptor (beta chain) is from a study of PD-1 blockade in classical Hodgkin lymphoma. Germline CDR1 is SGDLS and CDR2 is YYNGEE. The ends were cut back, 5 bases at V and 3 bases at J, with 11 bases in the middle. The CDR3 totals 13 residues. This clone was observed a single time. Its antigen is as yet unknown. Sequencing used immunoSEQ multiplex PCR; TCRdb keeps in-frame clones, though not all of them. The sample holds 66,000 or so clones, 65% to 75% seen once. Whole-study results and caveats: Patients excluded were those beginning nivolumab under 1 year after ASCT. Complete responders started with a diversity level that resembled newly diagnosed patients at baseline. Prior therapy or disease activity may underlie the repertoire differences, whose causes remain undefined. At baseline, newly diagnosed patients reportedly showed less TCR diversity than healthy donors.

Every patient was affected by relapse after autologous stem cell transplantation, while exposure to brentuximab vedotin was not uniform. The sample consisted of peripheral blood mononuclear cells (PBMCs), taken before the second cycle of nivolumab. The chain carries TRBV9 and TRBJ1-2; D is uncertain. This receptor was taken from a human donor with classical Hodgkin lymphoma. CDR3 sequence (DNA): TGTGCCAGCAGAGCCACCTCGCACTATGGCTACACCTTC. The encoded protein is CASRATSHYGYTF.